These 29 T cell receptor beta chains were all obtained from the same sample, sequenced in a study of blood T cell repertoires in COVID-19. TCRdb's table, derived via immunoSEQ multiplex PCR, lists solely in-frame clones and lacks some. The table includes about 260,000 clones, roughly four fifths detected once. The specimen was peripheral blood. These TCRs come from a woman aged 80 or over with acute or convalescent COVID-19.

This sequence joins TRBV13 and TRBJ1-2, with a weak D call TRBD1 (5 bases). Trimming removed 3 bases at V and 0 bases at J, with 11 bases between. Germline V gene data show CDR1 as PRHDT and CDR2 as FYEKMQ (reference sequence). The CDR3 totals 15 residues. CDR3 in amino acids: CASSLRQPPNYGYTF. In DNA form, the CDR3 reads TGTGCCAGCAGCTTGAGACAGCCGCCTAACTATGGCTACACCTTC.

The chain combines TRBV6-6 with TRBJ1-5, with 9 bases that match TRBD1. Germline trimming cut 6 bases from V and 2 bases from J; bases unmatched to any gene: 2. The V gene's germline CDR1 is MNHNY and CDR2 SVGAGI (reference sequence). The CDR3 spans 14 residues. The CDR3: CASRGQGGNQPQHF. DNA for the CDR3: TGTGCCAGCAGGGGACAGGGAGGCAATCAGCCCCAGCATTTT.

This chain joins TRBV7-2 and TRBJ2-4, with D hard to call. The germline V gene has CDR1 SGHTA and CDR2 FQGNSA. The CDR3 sequence is 15 residues long. V gave up 6 bases and J gave up 0 bases, with 12 bases separating them. In nucleotides, the CDR3 is TGTGCCAGCAGTGGGCAGTACATAGCCAAAAACATTCAGTACTTC. It codes for CASSGQYIAKNIQYF.

J is TRBJ2-3 and V is TRBV6-2 or TRBV6-3, with 11 bases identical to TRBD2. The V and J ends lost 3 bases and 2 bases, in that order; junction bases with no gene match: 7. Per germline, CDR1 MNHEY and CDR2 SVGEGT. This CDR3 spans 17 amino acids. The CDR3 protein is CASSYGGLAGFTDTQYF. As DNA, the CDR3 is TGTGCCAGCAGTTATGGAGGACTAGCGGGTTTCACAGATACGCAGTATTTT.

This chain uses TRBV29-1 with TRBJ1-5, with 7 bases aligning to TRBD1. The CDR3 covers 14 residues. The junction had 7 bases not matched to a gene; V was cut back by 6 bases and J by 2 bases. Germline assignment: CDR1 SQVTM and CDR2 ANQGSEA. CDR3: CSVGTGTGNQPQHF. CDR3 DNA sequence: TGCAGCGTGGGGACGGGGACAGGCAATCAGCCCCAGCATTTT. Full variable domain (remainder filled in from reference TRBV29-1 and TRBJ1-5): SAVISQKPSRDICQRGTSLTIQCQVDSQVTMMFWYRQQPGQSLTLIATANQGSEATYESGFVIDKFPISRPNLTFSTLTVSNMSPEDSSIYLCSVGTGTGNQPQHFGDGTRLSIL.

This rearrangement joins TRBV28 to TRBJ1-1, with 9 bases lining up with TRBD1. This CDR3 region has 15 residues. Germline-derived CDR1 and CDR2 are MDHEN and SYDVKM. The ends lost 5 bases at V and 1 base at J; junction bases unmatched: 5. The CDR3 DNA follows: TGTGCCAGCAGTCCCGGGACAGGGACGAACACTGAAGCTTTCTTT. This encodes CASSPGTGTNTEAFF. Full variable domain (missing parts from reference TRBV28 and TRBJ1-1): DVKVTQSSRYLVKRTGEKVFLECVQDMDHENMFWYRQDPGLGLRLIYFSYDVKMKEKGDIPEGYSVSREKKERFSLILESASTNQTSMYLCASSPGTGTNTEAFFGQGTRLTVV.

In DNA, the CDR3 is TGTGCCAGCTCCCCCGGTTTTGTGTCCGAAGCTTTCTTT. Amino acids: CASSPGFVSEAFF. V is TRBV18 and J is TRBJ1-1, with no clear D. The CDR3 sequence is 13 residues long. With 6 bases removed from V and 8 bases from J, the gap between germline ends came to 16 bases. Germline CDR1 is KGHSH and CDR2 is LQKENI.

This sequence joins TRBV7-2 and TRBJ1-1; 7 bases map to TRBD1. Germline values: CDR1 SGHTA, CDR2 FQGNSA. V shed 7 bases and J 10 bases; nucleotides not matched to a gene: 15. This CDR3 contains 14 residues. CDR3 region: CASTLGGVGWRAFF. In DNA form, the CDR3 reads TGTGCCAGCACCCTAGGGGGCGTGGGGTGGAGAGCTTTCTTT. The whole variable domain, filled in from reference TRBV7-2 and TRBJ1-1, reads GAGVSQSPSNKVTEKGKDVELRCDPISGHTALYWYRQSLGQGLEFLIYFQGNSAPDKSGLPSDRFSAERTGGSVSTLTIQRTQQEDSAVYLCASTLGGVGWRAFFGQGTRLTVV.

This clone was observed a handful of times. This chain joins TRBV24-1 and TRBJ2-1; D is possibly TRBD1 (5 bases). The V gene lost 3 bases and the J gene lost 7 bases, with 9 bases spanning the gap. Germline-derived CDR1 and CDR2 are KGHDR and SFDVKD. The CDR3 loop spans 13 amino acids. The CDR3 nucleotides read TGTGCCACCAGTGATGACAGACTTAATGAGCAGTTCTTC. Its protein is CATSDDRLNEQFF.

This clone appeared a few times. The chain combines TRBV7-2 with TRBJ2-7, with 9 positions matching TRBD2. This CDR3 contains 15 residues. Looked up from germline, CDR1 is SGHTA and CDR2 is FQGNSA. Germline trimming cut 1 base from V and 6 bases from J; bases unmatched to any gene: 7. CDR3 nucleotide sequence: TGTGCCAGCAGCTTAGTGGTAGCGGGGGTTGGCGAGCAGTACTTC. Encoded protein: CASSLVVAGVGEQYF.

The chain employs TRBV4-2 and TRBJ2-5; 15 bases align to TRBD2. The junction had 3 bases not matched to a gene; V was cut back by 3 bases and J by 1 base. The CDR3 runs 17 residues. Germline V gives CDR1 LGHNA, CDR2 YNFKEQ. CDR3 bases: TGTGCCAGCAGCCACGGACTAGCGGGAGGGGGCCAAGAGACCCAGTACTTC. Its translation: CASSHGLAGGGQETQYF.

This clone has a count of ten or more. The chain recombines TRBV9 with TRBJ2-7; D uncertain. This CDR3 is built from 15 residues. V lost 0 bases and J 0 bases, leaving 10 bases between the germline ends. Germline CDR1 and CDR2: SGDLS and YYNGEE. CDR3 sequence reads: CASSVEPYSSYEQYF. The DNA of the CDR3 is TGTGCCAGCAGCGTAGAACCCTACAGCTCCTACGAGCAGTACTTC.

The count of this clone is one. The chain employs TRBV7-9 and TRBJ2-7, with D perhaps TRBD2 (9 bases). Trimming took 1 base from V and 3 from J, leaving 19 bases between them. The CDR3 has 17 residues. The germline CDR1 and CDR2 sequences are SEHNR and FQNEAQ (reference sequence). CDR3: CASSLGGGGDRSYEQYF. The CDR3 DNA sequence: TGTGCCAGCAGCTTAGGTGGCGGGGGGGACAGGAGCTACGAGCAGTACTTC.

The chain couples TRBV11-2 to TRBJ2-1; 8 bases fit TRBD2. The germline gives CDR1 SGHAT, CDR2 FQNNGV. Losses at the gene ends were 5 bases for V and 3 bases for J; bases not matched to a gene: 15. The CDR3 loop spans 18 amino acids. The CDR3 spells CASSLGGGTQPLYNEQFF. The CDR3 DNA reads as TGTGCCAGCAGCCTAGGCGGGGGGACACAGCCCCTCTACAATGAGCAGTTCTTC.

The chain has TRBV3-1 (or the pseudogene TRBV3-2) and TRBJ2-7, with D possibly TRBD1 on 5 matching bases. Trimming stripped 4 bases from V and 4 bases from J, with 20 bases between. Germline V gene data show CDR1 as LGHDT and CDR2 as YNNKEL (reference sequence). The CDR3 length is 16 residues. The CDR3 nucleotides read TGTGCCAGCAGCCCAGGGCTCCGAACAGTCCCTTACGAGCAGTACTTC. Residues: CASSPGLRTVPYEQYF.

This chain uses TRBV4-3 with TRBJ1-5, with 8 bases fitting TRBD1. Trimming at V came to 1 base and at J to 7 bases, leaving 6 bases not matched to a gene. Germline values: CDR1 LGHNA, CDR2 YSLEER. The CDR3 runs to 15 residues. The CDR3 region is CASSQGTGSEQPQHF. CDR3 nucleotides: TGCGCCAGCAGCCAAGGGACAGGGTCAGAACAGCCCCAGCATTTT.

The rearrangement links TRBV18 to TRBJ2-1; TRBD2 is a possible D gene (5 bases). Germline V gives CDR1 KGHSH, CDR2 LQKENI. This CDR3 region has 13 residues. V lost 6 bases and J lost 5, with 11 bases in between. CDR3 sequence (DNA): TGTGCCAGCTCGCCGGGATTAGACAATGAGCAGTTCTTC. This translates into CASSPGLDNEQFF.

This sequence joins TRBV4-2 and TRBJ2-3; D remains ambiguous. This CDR3 has 13 residues. CDR1 LGHNA and CDR2 YNFKEQ come from the germline V gene. V was trimmed by 2 bases and J by 6 bases, leaving 9 bases between them. CDR3 amino acids: CASSQSPADTQYF. The CDR3, as DNA: TGTGCCAGCAGCCAATCCCCCGCGGATACGCAGTATTTT.

This chain links TRBV3-1 (or the pseudogene TRBV3-2) with TRBJ2-5; no clear D. Trimming removed 1 base at V and 7 bases at J, with 13 bases between. The length of the CDR3 is 14 residues. Germline CDR1 reads LGHDT; CDR2 reads YNNKEL (reference sequence). The chain's CDR3 is CASSQVFTTGTQYF. CDR3 nucleotide sequence: TGTGCCAGCAGCCAAGTTTTTACCACGGGGACCCAGTACTTC.

The chain carries TRBV18 and TRBJ1-1; D is possibly TRBD1 (5 bases). Germline V CDR1 and CDR2: KGHSH, LQKENI. Trimming pared 4 bases from V and 1 base from J, leaving 10 bases between. This CDR3 has 14 amino acids. The CDR3, as DNA: TGTGCCAGCTCACTACTGGACACGAACACTGAAGCTTTCTTT. This codes for CASSLLDTNTEAFF.

The rearrangement uses TRBV28 and TRBJ1-1, with D perhaps matching TRBD1 (6 bases). Trimming removed 8 bases at V and 0 bases at J, with 16 bases between. The CDR3 spans 15 residues. Germline-derived CDR1 and CDR2 are MDHEN and SYDVKM. As DNA, the CDR3 is TGTGCCAGCTGTCGGACAGATGTCATGAACACTGAAGCTTTCTTT. This translates into CASCRTDVMNTEAFF. The variable domain in full, with the rest retrieved from reference TRBV28 and TRBJ1-1, is DVKVTQSSRYLVKRTGEKVFLECVQDMDHENMFWYRQDPGLGLRLIYFSYDVKMKEKGDIPEGYSVSREKKERFSLILESASTNQTSMYLCASCRTDVMNTEAFFGQGTRLTVV.

The chain couples TRBV4-3 to TRBJ1-3; no reliable D call. V lost 1 base, J lost 0 bases, and 19 bases lay in between. The CDR3 loop spans 19 amino acids. The V gene's germline CDR1 is LGHNA and CDR2 YSLEER. This CDR3 reads CASSQGNWAAPSSGNTIYF. DNA for the CDR3: TGCGCCAGCAGCCAAGGAAACTGGGCAGCCCCGAGCTCTGGAAACACCATATATTTT.

This clone was detected only a few times. This chain joins TRBV5-1 and TRBJ1-4, with a weak D call TRBD1 (6 bases). The germline gives CDR1 SGHRS, CDR2 YFSETQ. There are 13 residues in the CDR3. The V end lost 6 bases, the J end lost 8 bases, and 14 bases lay between the germline ends. DNA of the CDR3: TGCGCCAGCACAGGGGACGGTGGCGAAAAACTGTTTTTT. This sequence encodes CASTGDGGEKLFF.

V gene TRBV6-1 combines with J gene TRBJ2-2, with 9 bases matching TRBD1. V dropped 2 bases and J dropped 4; count of bases not matched to a gene: 8. Per the germline V gene, CDR1 is MNHNS and CDR2 is SASEGT. CDR3 size: 17 residues. The CDR3 sequence is CASSEFRGQGSTGELFF. Written as DNA, the CDR3 is TGTGCCAGCAGTGAATTTCGGGGACAGGGAAGCACCGGGGAGCTGTTTTTT.

V gene TRBV7-2 combines with J gene TRBJ2-1; the D gene is possibly TRBD2 (5 bases). Per the germline V gene, CDR1 is SGHTA and CDR2 is FQGNSA. Trimming took 2 bases from V and 6 from J, leaving 17 bases between them. The length of the CDR3 is 16 residues. The DNA for the CDR3 is TGTGCCAGCAGCTTATTTTCTTTGGGAGCGCTCAATGAGCAGTTCTTC. Protein product: CASSLFSLGALNEQFF.

This clone has just a few counts. V and J are TRBV3-1 (or the pseudogene TRBV3-2) and TRBJ1-3; possibly TRBD1 for D (5 bases). Germline lookup yields CDR1 LGHDT and CDR2 YNNKEL (reference sequence). With 4 bases removed from V and 5 bases from J, the gap between germline ends came to 12 bases. This CDR3 is 14 amino acids long. The CDR3 DNA follows: TGTGCCAGCAGCCTCACAGGTAGTAGAAACACCATATATTTT. It codes for CASSLTGSRNTIYF.

With regard to this clone: Other DNA sequences in the same sample also yield this CDR3. This rearrangement joins TRBV5-4 to TRBJ1-1; possible D gene TRBD1, 5 bases. Germline CDR1 SGHNT, CDR2 YYREEE (reference sequence). This CDR3 comprises 14 residues. Trimming took off 0 bases at V and 0 bases at J, with 6 bases between the two ends. CDR3 protein: CASSLGQMNTEAFF. CDR3 coding DNA: TGTGCCAGCAGCTTGGGACAGATGAACACTGAAGCTTTCTTT.

This clone was counted between two and nine times. This sequence joins TRBV5-1 and TRBJ2-3; D might be TRBD1 (6 bases). The V end was cut by 0 bases, the J end by 6 bases, with 20 bases between. This CDR3 contains 17 residues. Germline CDR1 SGHRS, CDR2 YFSETQ. CDR3 in DNA: TGCGCCAGCAGCTTGGCCCACGACAGGACCCGCGGGGATACGCAGTATTTT. Translated: CASSLAHDRTRGDTQYF.

The chain employs TRBV23-1 and TRBJ2-7; TRBD2 aligns across 8 bases. TRBV23-1 is classed as an ORF, of uncertain function. The CDR3 consists of 15 residues. V shed 0 bases, J shed 2 bases, and the junction held 3 bases outside the gene matches. The CDR3 here is CASSQSPAGAYEQYF. CDR3 DNA sequence: TGCGCCAGCAGTCAATCACCAGCGGGGGCCTACGAGCAGTACTTC.